Only a few counts were recorded for the clone carrying this T cell receptor beta chain. Molecular barcoding with unique molecular identifiers was used for the TCRbeta library. MiXCR was run by TCRdb on the PCR reads, yielding one entry per CDR3 protein. The repertoire consists of 500,000 or so distinct CDR3 sequences, with less than 35% occurring once and the leading ten covering around 2.4%. This sample is part of a study of T-cell reconstitution after alpha-beta-depleted transplantation in children. V was clipped by 5 bases and J by 2 bases; unmatched bases: 5. This CDR3 region has 14 residues. The germline V gene encodes CDR1 MNHEY and CDR2 SVGEGT.

J is TRBJ2-5 and V is TRBV6-2 or TRBV6-3; TRBD1 aligns across 7 bases. Sequencing used PBMCs from the stem cell graft donor, obtained from the stem cell graft. This sequence originates from a human donor who donated a stem cell graft to a child with aplastic anemia. The CDR3 protein is CASSHGTAQETQYF. CDR3 bases: TGTGCCAGCAGTCACGGGACAGCTCAAGAGACCCAGTACTTC.